This T cell receptor (beta chain) was captured by sequencing in a study of blood T cell repertoires in COVID-19. Original data processing: From reference gene primer amplification, estimates of nucleated cell counts were derived. This table comes from immunoSEQ multiplex PCR, and its TCRdb copy is limited to in-frame clones, with some not included. Clone size and the V and J calls come from that table; the DNA yielded D and trimming. The sample contains 14,000 or so clones, approximately 73% of which appear only once. This CDR3 has 13 amino acids. V shed 8 bases, J shed 14 bases, and the junction held 16 bases outside the gene matches. CDR1 is MDHEN and CDR2 is SYDVKM in the germline V gene.

Sequencing used peripheral blood. The chain employs TRBV28 and TRBJ1-2; 8 bases fit TRBD1. The receptor comes from a man aged 65-85 years with acute or convalescent COVID-19. This chain's CDR3 is CASLRTGPYGGTF. Written as DNA, the CDR3 is TGTGCCAGCTTAAGGACAGGGCCTTATGGGGGGACCTTC.